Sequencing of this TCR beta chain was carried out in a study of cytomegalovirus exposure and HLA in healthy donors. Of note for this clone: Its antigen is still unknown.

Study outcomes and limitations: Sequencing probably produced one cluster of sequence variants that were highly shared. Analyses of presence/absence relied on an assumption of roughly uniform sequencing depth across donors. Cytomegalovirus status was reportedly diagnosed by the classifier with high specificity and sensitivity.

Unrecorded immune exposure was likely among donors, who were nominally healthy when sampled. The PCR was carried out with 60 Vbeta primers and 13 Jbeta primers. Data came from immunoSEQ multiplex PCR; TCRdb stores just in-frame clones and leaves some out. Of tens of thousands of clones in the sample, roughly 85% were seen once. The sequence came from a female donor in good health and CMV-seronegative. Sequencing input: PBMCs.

The CDR3 spells CASSKGVRDTYNSPLHF. The DNA of the CDR3 is TGTGCCAGCAGCAAAGGAGTCCGGGACACCTATAATTCACCCCTCCACTTT. The chain combines TRBV21-1 with TRBJ1-6; the table's D call, TRBD1, has no DNA check behind it. TRBV21-1 is designated a pseudogene. The CDR3 covers 17 residues.